This paragraph reports one T cell receptor (beta chain). Its antigen is currently unknown. The assay was immunoSEQ multiplex PCR, and TCRdb's table has in-frame clones only and misses some. The profile shows about 2.5 million clones, about nine tenths of them singletons. The study drew its donors from healthy HIV-negative adults without recent acute infections or vaccinations. Into CD45RA+ naive and CD45RA-negative memory subsets, the CD4+ cells were split. This sample was included in a study of shared clonotypes between healthy human individuals. Losses at the gene ends were 6 bases for V and 9 bases for J; bases not matched to a gene: 8. The CDR3 consists of 15 residues. CDR1 and CDR2 from the germline V gene are MNHNS and SASEGT. Study-level results: Sequencing depth was expected to influence donor clonotype sharing.

This chain connects TRBV6-1 to TRBJ2-1; the match to TRBD2 covers 13 bases. This receptor was taken from a man younger than 35 in good health. Some clones in this sample may be carry-over from other donors' samples. Sequenced sample: naive CD4+ T cells from PBMCs. Subset defined: CD45RA+ positively selected. The DNA for the CDR3 is TGTGCCAGCAGGGGAGGACTAGCGGGAGCTAGTGAGCAGTTCTTC. Translated, it gives CASRGGLAGASEQFF.